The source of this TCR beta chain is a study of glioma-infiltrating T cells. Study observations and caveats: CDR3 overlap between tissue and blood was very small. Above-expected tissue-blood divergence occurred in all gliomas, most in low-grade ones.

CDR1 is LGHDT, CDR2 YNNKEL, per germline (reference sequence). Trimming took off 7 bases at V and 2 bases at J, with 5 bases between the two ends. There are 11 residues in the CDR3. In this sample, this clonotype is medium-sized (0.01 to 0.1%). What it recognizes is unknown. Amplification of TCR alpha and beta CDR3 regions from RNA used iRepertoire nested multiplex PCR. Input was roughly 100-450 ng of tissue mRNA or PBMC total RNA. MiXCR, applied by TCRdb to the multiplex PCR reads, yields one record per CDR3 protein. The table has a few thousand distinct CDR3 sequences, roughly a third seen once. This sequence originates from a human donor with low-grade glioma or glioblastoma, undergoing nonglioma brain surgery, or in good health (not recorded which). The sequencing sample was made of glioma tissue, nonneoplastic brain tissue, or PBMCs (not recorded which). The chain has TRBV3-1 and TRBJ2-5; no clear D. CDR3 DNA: TGTGCCAGCAACCATCAAGAGACCCAGTACTTC. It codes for CASNHQETQYF.